The sample holds one count of the clone carrying this T cell receptor (beta chain). Some clones are missing from TCRdb's copy, which holds only in-frame ones; the method was immunoSEQ multiplex PCR. Of some 210,000 clones in the sample, approximately 90% were seen once. This entry is derived from a study of control samples from healthy donors and cancer patients. The receptor was derived from a man aged 30-40 years in good health. The sequencing input was blood.

The CDR3: CASSRRGGRTKNIQYF. In DNA form, the CDR3 reads TGTGCCAGCAGCCGGCGGGGGGGAAGAACCAAAAACATTCAGTACTTC. The genes are TRBV7-6 and TRBJ2-4; 9 bases match TRBD2. In germline, CDR1 is SGHVS, CDR2 FNYEAQ. This CDR3 contains 16 residues. The junction had 7 bases not matched to a gene; V was cut back by 5 bases and J by 2 bases.